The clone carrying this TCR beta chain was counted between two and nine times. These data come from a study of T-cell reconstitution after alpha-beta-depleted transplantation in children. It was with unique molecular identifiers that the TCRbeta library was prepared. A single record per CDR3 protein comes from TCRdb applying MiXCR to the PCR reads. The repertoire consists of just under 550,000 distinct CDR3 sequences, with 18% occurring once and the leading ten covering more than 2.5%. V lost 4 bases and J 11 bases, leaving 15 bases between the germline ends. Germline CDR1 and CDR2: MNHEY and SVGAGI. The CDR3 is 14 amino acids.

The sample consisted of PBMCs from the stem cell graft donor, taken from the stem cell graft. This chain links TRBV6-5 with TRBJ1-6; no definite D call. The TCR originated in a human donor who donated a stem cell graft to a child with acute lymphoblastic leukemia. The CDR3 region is CASSFGPAVPPLHF. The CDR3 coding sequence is TGTGCCAGCAGTTTCGGGCCGGCGGTACCACCCCTCCACTTT.